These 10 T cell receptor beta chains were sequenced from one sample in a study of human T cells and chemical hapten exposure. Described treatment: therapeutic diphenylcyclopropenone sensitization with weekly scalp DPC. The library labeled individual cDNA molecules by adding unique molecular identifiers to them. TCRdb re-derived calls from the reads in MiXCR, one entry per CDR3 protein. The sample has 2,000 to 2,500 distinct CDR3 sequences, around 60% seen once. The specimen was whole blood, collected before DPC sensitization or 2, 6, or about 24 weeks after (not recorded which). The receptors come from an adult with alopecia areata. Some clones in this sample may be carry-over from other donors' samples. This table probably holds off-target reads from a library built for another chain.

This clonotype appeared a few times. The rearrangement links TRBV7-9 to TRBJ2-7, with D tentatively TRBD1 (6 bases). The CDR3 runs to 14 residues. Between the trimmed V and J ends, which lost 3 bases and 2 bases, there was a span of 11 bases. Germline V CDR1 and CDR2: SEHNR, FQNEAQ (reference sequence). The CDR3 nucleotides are TGTGCCAGCAGCTTCGTAGGACAGACCTACGAGCAGTACTTC. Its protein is CASSFVGQTYEQYF.

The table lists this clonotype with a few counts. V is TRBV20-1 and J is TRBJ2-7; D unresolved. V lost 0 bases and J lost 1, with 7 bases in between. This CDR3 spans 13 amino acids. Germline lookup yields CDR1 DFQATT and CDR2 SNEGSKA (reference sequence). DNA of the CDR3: TGCAGTGCTAGAGATCCGGTGTCCTACGAGCAGTACTTC. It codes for CSARDPVSYEQYF.

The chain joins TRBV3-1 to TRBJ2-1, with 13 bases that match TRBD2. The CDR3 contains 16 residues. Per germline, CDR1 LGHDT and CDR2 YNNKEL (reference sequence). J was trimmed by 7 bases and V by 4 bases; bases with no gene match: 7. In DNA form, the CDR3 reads TGTGCCAGCAGCCCCCGGACTAGCGGGGGCGGGAATGAGCAGTTCTTC. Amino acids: CASSPRTSGGGNEQFF.

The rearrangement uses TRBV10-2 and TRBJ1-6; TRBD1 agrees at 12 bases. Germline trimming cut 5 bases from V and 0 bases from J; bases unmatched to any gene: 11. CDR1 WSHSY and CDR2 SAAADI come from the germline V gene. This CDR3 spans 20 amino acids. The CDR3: CASSQHRDRGRSSYNSPLHF. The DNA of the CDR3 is TGCGCCAGCAGTCAACACCGGGACAGGGGGCGAAGCTCCTATAATTCACCCCTCCACTTT.

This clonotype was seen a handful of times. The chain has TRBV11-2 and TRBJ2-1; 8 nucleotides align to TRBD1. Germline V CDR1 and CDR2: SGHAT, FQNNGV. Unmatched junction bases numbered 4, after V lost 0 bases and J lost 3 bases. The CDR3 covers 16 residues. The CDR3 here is CASSLDPGQGYNEQFF. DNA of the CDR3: TGTGCCAGCAGCTTAGATCCCGGACAGGGCTACAATGAGCAGTTCTTC.

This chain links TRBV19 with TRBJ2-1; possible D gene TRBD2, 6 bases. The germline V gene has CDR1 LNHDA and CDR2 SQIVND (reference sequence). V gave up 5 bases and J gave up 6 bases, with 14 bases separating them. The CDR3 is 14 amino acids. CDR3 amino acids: CASSLGGSFNEQFF. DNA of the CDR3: TGTGCCAGTAGTCTAGGAGGGAGTTTCAATGAGCAGTTCTTC.

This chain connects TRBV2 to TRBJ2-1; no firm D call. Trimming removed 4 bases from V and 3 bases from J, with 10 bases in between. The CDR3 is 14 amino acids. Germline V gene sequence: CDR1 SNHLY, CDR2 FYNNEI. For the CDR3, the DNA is TGTGCCAGCAGTGGGGATATTGACTACAATGAGCAGTTCTTC. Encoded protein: CASSGDIDYNEQFF.

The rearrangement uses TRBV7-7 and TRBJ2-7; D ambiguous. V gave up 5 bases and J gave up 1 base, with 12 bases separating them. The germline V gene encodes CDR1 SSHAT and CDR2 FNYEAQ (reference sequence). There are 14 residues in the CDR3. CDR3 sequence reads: CASSPSIGSYEQYF. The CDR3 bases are TGTGCCAGCAGCCCCAGCATTGGATCCTACGAGCAGTACTTC.

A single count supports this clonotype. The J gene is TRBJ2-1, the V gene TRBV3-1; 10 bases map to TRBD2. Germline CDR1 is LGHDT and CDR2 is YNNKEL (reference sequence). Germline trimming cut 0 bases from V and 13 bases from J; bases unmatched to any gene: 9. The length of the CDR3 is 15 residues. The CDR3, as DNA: TGTGCCAGCAGCCAAGATTTGGCTAGCGGGAGTTATCAGTTCTTC. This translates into CASSQDLASGSYQFF.

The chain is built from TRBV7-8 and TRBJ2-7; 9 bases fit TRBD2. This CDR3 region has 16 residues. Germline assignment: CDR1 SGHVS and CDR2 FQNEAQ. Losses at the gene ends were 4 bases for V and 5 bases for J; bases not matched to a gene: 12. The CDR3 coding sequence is TGTGCCAGCAGCTCACGTCGGCTAGCGGGACACCACGAGCAGTACTTC. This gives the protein CASSSRRLAGHHEQYF. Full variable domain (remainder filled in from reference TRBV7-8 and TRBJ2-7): GAGVSQSPRYKVAKRGQDVALRCDPISGHVSLFWYQQALGQGPEFLTYFQNEAQLDKSGLPSDRFFAERPEGSVSTLKIQRTQQEDSAVYLCASSSRRLAGHHEQYFGPGTRLTVT.